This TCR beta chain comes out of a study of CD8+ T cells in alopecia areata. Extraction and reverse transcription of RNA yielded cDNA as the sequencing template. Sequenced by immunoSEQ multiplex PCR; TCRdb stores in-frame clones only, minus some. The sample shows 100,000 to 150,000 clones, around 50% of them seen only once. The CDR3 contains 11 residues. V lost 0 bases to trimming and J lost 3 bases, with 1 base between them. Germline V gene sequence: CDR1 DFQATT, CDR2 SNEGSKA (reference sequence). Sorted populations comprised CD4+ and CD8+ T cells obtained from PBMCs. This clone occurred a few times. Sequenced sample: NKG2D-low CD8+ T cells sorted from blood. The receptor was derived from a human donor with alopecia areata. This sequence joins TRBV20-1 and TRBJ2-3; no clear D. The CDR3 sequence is CSARETDTQYF. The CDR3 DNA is TGCAGTGCTAGAGAGACAGATACGCAGTATTTT.